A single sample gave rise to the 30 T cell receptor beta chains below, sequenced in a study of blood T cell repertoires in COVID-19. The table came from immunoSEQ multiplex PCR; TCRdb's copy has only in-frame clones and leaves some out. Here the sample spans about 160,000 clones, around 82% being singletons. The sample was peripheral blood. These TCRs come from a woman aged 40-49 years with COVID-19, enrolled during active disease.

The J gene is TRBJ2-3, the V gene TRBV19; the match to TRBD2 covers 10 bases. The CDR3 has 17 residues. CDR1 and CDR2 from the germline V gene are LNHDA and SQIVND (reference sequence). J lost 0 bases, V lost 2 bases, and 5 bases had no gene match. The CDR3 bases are TGTGCCAGTAGTATATTAGCGGGGGGATCTAGCACAGATACGCAGTATTTT. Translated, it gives CASSILAGGSSTDTQYF. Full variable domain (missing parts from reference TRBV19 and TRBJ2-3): DGGITQSPKYLFRKEGQNVTLSCEQNLNHDAMYWYRQDPGQGLRLIYYSQIVNDFQKGDIAEGYSVSREKKESFPLTVTSAQKNPTAFYLCASSILAGGSSTDTQYFGPGTRLTVL.

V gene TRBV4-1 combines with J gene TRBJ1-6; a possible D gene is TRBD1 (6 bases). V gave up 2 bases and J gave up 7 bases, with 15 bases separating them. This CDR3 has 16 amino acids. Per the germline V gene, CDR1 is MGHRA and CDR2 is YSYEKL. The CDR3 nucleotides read TGCGCCAGCAGCCAACCCGGGGGGCTCGAAAATTCACCCCTCCACTTT. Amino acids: CASSQPGGLENSPLHF.

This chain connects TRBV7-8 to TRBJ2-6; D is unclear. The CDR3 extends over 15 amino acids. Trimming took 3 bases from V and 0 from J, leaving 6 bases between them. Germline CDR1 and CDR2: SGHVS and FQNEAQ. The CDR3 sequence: CASSFSISGANVLTF. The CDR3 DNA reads TGTGCCAGCAGCTTTTCTATCTCTGGGGCCAACGTCCTGACTTTC.

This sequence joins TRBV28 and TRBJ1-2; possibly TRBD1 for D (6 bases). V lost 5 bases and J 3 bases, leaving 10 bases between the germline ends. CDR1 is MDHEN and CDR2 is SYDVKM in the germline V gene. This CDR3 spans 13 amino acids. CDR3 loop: CASSMGAHYGYTF. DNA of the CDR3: TGTGCCAGCAGTATGGGGGCTCACTATGGCTACACCTTC.

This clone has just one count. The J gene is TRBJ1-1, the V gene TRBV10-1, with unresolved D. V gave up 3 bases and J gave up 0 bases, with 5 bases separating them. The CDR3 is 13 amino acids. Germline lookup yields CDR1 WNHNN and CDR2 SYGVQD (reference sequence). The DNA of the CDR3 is TGCGCCAGCAGTGATCAGGTGAACACTGAAGCTTTCTTT. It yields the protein CASSDQVNTEAFF.

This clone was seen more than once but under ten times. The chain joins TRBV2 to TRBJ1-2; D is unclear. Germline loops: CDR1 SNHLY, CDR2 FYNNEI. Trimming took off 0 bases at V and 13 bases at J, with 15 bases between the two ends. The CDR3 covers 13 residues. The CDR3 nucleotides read TGTGCCAGCAGTGAAGCGCGCTCCCACCCCTTCACCTTC. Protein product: CASSEARSHPFTF.

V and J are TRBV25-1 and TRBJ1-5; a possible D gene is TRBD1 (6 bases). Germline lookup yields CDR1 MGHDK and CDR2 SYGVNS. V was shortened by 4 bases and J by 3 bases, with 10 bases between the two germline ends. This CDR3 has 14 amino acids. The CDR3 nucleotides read TGTGCCAGCAGTGCTGGACAGTTCAATCAGCCCCAGCATTTT. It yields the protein CASSAGQFNQPQHF.

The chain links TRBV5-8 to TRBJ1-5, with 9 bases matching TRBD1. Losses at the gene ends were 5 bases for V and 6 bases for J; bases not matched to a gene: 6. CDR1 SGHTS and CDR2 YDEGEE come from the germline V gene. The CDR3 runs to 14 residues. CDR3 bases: TGTGCCAGCAGAAAGGGACAGGGTGGTCAGCCCCAGCATTTT. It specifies CASRKGQGGQPQHF.

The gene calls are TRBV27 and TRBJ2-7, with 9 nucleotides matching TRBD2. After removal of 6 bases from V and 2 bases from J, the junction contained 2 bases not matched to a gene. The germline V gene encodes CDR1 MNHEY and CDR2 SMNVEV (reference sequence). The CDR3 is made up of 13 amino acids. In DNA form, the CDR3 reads TGTGCCAGCAGAATAGCGGGAGCCTACGAGCAGTACTTC. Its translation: CASRIAGAYEQYF.

The CDR3 sequence: CATHSVAGGSYNEQFF. The DNA for the CDR3 is TGTGCCACCCACTCGGTAGCGGGAGGATCCTACAATGAGCAGTTCTTC. The rearrangement joins TRBV28 to TRBJ2-1, with 10 bases aligning to TRBD2. Germline V gene data show CDR1 as MDHEN and CDR2 as SYDVKM. The J segment lost 1 base and the V segment lost 10 bases, leaving 10 bases of the junction unmatched. This CDR3 contains 16 residues.

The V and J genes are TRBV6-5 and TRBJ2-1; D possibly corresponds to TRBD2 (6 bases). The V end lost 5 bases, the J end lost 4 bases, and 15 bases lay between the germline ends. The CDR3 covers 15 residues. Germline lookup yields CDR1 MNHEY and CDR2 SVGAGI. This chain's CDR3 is CASSRVEGRYNEQFF. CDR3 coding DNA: TGTGCCAGCAGTAGGGTGGAGGGCCGGTACAATGAGCAGTTCTTC.

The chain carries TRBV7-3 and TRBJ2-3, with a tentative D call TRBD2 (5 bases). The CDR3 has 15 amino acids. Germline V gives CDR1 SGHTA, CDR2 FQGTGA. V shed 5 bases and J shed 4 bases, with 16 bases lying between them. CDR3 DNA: TGTGCCAGCAGCCCCGAAAGGGCCGGGGCAGATACGCAGTATTTT. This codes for CASSPERAGADTQYF.

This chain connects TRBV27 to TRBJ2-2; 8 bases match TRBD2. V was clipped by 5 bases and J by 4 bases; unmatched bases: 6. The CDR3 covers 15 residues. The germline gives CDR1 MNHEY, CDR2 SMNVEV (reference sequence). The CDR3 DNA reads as TGTGCCAGCAGTCCCCCGGGGGGGCCCACCGGGGAGCTGTTTTTT. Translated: CASSPPGGPTGELFF.

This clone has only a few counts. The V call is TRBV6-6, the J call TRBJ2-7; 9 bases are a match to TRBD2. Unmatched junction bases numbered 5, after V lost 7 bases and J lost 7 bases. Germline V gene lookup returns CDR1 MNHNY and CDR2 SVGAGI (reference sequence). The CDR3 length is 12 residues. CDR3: CASTGLAGEQYV. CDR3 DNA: TGTGCCAGCACGGGACTAGCTGGTGAGCAGTACGTC.

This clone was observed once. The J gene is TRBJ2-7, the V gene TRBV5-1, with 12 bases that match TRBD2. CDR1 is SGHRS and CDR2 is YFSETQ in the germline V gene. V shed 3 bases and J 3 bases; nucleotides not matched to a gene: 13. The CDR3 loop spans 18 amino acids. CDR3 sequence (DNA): TGCGCCAGCAGCTCTCCTACACGACTAGCGGGGGCCTACTACGAGCAGTACTTC. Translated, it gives CASSSPTRLAGAYYEQYF.

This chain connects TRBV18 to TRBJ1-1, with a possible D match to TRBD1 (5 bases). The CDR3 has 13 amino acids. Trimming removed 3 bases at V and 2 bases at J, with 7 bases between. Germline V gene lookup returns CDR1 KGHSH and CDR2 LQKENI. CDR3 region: CASSPDSNTEAFF. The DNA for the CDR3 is TGTGCCAGCTCACCTGACAGCAACACTGAAGCTTTCTTT.

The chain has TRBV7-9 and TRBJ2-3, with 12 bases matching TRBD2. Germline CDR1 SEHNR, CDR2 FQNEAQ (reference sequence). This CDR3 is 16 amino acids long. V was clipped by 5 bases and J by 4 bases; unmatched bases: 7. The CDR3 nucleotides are TGTGCCAGCAGCCCCTGGACTAGCGGGGACTCAGATACGCAGTATTTT. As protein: CASSPWTSGDSDTQYF.

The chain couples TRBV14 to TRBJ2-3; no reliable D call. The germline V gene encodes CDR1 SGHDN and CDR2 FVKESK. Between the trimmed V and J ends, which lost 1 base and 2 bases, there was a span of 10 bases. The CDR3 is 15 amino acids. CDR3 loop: CASSQGLYFTDTQYF. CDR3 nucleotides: TGTGCCAGCAGCCAAGGACTCTACTTCACAGATACGCAGTATTTT.

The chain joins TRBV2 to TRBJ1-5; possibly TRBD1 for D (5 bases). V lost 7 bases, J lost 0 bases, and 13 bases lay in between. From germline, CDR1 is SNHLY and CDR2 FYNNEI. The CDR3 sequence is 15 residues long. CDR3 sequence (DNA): TGTGCCAGCAAAGGAGGGGCGGATAGCAATCAGCCCCAGCATTTT. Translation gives CASKGGADSNQPQHF.

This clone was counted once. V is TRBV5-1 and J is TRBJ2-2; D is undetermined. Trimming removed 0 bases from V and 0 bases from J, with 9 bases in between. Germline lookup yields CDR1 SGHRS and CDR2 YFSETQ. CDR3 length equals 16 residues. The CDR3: CASSLGNAANTGELFF. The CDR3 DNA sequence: TGCGCCAGCAGCTTGGGGAATGCGGCGAACACCGGGGAGCTGTTTTTT.

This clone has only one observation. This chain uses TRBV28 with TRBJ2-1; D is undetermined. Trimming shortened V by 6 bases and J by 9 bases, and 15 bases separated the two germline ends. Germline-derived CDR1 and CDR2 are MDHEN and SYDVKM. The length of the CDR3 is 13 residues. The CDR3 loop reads CASSPRVASEQFF. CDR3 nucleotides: TGTGCCAGCAGCCCTCGGGTTGCGAGTGAGCAGTTCTTC. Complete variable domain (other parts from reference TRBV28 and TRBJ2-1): DVKVTQSSRYLVKRTGEKVFLECVQDMDHENMFWYRQDPGLGLRLIYFSYDVKMKEKGDIPEGYSVSREKKERFSLILESASTNQTSMYLCASSPRVASEQFFGPGTRLTVL.

The CDR3 here is CASSVGLAGGDTQYF. The CDR3 DNA is TGTGCCAGCAGCGTGGGTCTAGCGGGAGGAGATACGCAGTATTTT. This chain links TRBV9 with TRBJ2-3; 11 bases line up with TRBD2. This CDR3 region has 15 residues. CDR1 and CDR2 (germline): SGDLS, YYNGEE. V shed 2 bases, J shed 5 bases, and the junction held 4 bases outside the gene matches.

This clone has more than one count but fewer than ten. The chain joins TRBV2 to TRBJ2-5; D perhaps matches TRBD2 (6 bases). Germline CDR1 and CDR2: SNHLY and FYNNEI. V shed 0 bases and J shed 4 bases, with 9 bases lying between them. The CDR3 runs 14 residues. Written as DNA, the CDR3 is TGTGCCAGCAGTGAAGCGGCCGGGGGAGAGACCCAGTACTTC. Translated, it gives CASSEAAGGETQYF.

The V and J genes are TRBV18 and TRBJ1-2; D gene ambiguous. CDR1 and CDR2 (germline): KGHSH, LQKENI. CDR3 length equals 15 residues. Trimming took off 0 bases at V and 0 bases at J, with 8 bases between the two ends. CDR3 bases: TGTGCCAGCTCACCACCGCAGTCCCCTAACTATGGCTACACCTTC. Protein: CASSPPQSPNYGYTF.

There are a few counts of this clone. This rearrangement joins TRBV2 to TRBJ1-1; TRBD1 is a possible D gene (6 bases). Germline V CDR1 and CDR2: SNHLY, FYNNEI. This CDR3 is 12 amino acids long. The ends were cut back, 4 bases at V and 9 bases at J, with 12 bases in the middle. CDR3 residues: CASSAGTPKAFF. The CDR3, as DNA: TGTGCCAGCAGTGCAGGGACACCGAAAGCTTTCTTT.

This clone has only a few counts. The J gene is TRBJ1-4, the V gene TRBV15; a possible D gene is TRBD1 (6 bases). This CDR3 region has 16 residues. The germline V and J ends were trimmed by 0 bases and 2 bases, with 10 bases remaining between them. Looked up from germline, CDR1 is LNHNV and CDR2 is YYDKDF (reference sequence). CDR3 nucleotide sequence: TGTGCCACCAGCAGAGATCTCAGGGGCACTAATGAAAAACTGTTTTTT. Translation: CATSRDLRGTNEKLFF. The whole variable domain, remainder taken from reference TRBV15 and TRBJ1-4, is DAMVIQNPRYQVTQFGKPVTLSCSQTLNHNVMYWYQQKSSQAPKLLFHYYDKDFNNEADTPDNFQSRRPNTSFCFLDIRSPGLGDTAMYLCATSRDLRGTNEKLFFGSGTQLSVL.

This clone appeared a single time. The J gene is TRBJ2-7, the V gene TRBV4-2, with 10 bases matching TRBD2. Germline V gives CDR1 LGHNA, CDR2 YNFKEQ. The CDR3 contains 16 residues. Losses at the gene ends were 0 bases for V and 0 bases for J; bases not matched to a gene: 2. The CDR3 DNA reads TGTGCCAGCAGCCAAGATAGCGGGAGGTTCTCCTACGAGCAGTACTTC. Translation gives CASSQDSGRFSYEQYF.

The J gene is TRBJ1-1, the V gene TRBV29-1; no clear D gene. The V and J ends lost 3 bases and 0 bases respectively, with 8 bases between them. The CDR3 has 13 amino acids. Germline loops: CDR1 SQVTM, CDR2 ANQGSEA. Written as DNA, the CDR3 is TGCAGCGTTGATCCTCTACTGAACACTGAAGCTTTCTTT. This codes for CSVDPLLNTEAFF.

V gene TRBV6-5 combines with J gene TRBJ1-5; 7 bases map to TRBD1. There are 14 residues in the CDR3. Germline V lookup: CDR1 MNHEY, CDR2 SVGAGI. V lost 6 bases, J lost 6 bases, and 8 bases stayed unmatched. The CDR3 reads CASSPQGKGQPQHF. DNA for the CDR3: TGTGCCAGCAGCCCACAGGGGAAAGGTCAGCCCCAGCATTTT.

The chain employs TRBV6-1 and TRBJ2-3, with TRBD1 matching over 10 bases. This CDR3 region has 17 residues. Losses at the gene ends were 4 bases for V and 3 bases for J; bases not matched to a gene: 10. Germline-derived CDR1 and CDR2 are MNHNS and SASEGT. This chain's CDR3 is CASSVKSRDRGTDTQYF. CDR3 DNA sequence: TGTGCCAGCAGTGTCAAAAGCCGGGACAGGGGAACAGATACGCAGTATTTT.